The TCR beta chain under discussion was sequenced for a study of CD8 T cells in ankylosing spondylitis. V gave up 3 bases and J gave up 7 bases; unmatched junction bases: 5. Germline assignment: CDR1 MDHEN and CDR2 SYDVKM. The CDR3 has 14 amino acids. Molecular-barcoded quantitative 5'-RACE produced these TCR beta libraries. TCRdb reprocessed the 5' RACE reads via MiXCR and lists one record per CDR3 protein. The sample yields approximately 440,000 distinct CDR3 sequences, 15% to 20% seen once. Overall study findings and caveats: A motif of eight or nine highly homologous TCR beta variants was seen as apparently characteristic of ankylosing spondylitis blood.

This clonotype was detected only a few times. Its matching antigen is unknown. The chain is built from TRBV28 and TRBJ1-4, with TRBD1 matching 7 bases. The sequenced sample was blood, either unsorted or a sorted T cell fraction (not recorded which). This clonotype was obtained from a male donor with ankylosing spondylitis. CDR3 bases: TGTGCCAGCAGTTTGCTCGGGACAGTTGAAAAACTGTTTTTT. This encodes CASSLLGTVEKLFF.